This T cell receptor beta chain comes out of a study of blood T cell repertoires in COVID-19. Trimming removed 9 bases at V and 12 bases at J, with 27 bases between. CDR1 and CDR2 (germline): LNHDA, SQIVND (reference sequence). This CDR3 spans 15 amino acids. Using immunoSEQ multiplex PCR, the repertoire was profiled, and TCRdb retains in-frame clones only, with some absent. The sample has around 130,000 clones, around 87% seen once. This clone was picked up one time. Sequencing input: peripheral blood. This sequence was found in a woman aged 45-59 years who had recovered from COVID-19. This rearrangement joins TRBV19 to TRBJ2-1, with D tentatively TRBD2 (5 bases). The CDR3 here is CASMSRTYGTMGQFF. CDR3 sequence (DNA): TGTGCCAGCATGTCGCGGACTTACGGTACAATGGGGCAGTTCTTC.